The clone carrying this T cell receptor beta chain has a single count. Authors' methods: Amplification of reference gene primers provided the estimated nucleated cell counts. Sequencing was performed with immunoSEQ multiplex PCR; in TCRdb, only in-frame clones are kept and a portion is missing. From that table come the V and J calls and clone size; the DNA was used to work out D and trimming. The data hold about 39,000 clones, with about 89% observed a single time. This sample stems from a study of blood T cell repertoires in COVID-19. Across the whole study: Italy, Spain and the United States were the sources of the convalescent and acute COVID-19 samples.

The germline CDR1 and CDR2 sequences are SGHTA and FQGNSA. The CDR3 extends over 13 amino acids. The V and J ends lost 11 bases and 6 bases respectively, with 19 bases between them. The sequenced material came from peripheral blood. The origin of this receptor is a man between 45 and 60 years old with active COVID-19. The chain combines TRBV7-2 with TRBJ1-2; D is perhaps TRBD1 (6 bases). The CDR3 protein is CAVSRGSPDGYTF. The CDR3 DNA reads TGTGCCGTATCAAGGGGGTCCCCCGATGGCTACACCTTC.